The clone carrying this TCR beta chain appeared many times. Its antigen is not identified. TCRdb re-analysed the 5' RACE reads in MiXCR, keeping a single row per CDR3 protein. The sample holds about 200,000 distinct CDR3 sequences; 3% to 3.5% are singletons and the top ten take roughly 3%. The data were obtained in a study of T cells after yellow fever vaccination. Study-wide findings and caveats: Weaker, the secondary response peaked sooner, at day 5 versus 15. CD4 and CD8 compartments shared a small share of clonotypes, likely from convergent recombination. Clones from primary vaccination mostly reappeared after the booster (roughly 97% CD4, over 85% CD8).

The CDR3 is made up of 15 amino acids. Germline V lookup: CDR1 SGHVS, CDR2 FQNEAQ. V was clipped by 4 bases and J by 6 bases; unmatched bases: 7. This chain joins TRBV7-8 and TRBJ2-3, with TRBD1 matching 10 bases. The source was CD4+ T cells sorted from PBMCs, collected 10 days after the yellow fever booster vaccination. The TCR comes from a man aged 18 to 29 who received the YFV17D yellow fever vaccine. Here the CDR3 DNA reads TGTGCCAGCAGCTCAGACAGGGGGCTAGCGGATACGCAGTATTTT. This encodes CASSSDRGLADTQYF.